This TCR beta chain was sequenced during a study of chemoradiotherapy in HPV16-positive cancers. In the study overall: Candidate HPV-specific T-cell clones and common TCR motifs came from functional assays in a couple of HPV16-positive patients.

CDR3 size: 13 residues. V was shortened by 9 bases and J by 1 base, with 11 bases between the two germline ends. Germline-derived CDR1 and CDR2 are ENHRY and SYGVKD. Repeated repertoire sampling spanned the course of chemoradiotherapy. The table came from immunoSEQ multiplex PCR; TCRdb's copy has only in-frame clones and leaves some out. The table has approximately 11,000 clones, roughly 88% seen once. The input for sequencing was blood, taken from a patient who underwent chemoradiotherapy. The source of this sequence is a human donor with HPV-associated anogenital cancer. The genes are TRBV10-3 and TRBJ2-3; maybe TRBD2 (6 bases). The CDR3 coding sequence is TGTGCCATTTCCGAGCGGGGCACAGATACGCAGTATTTT. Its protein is CAISERGTDTQYF.